This TCR beta chain was captured in a study of T cells in women clearing cervical HPV infection. Regarding this clone: Its antigen is not identified. The observed sequence ends 3 residues before the CDR3 terminus, with the missing tail filled in from the germline J gene.

The CDR3 sequence is 14 residues long. The V gene end was trimmed by 5 bases and the J gene end by 4 bases; junction bases not matched to a gene: 6. CDR1 and CDR2 from the germline V gene are SGHAT and FQNNGV. Only in-frame clones appear in the TCRdb table, and some are missing; sequencing was by immunoSEQ multiplex PCR. Its table records tens of thousands of clones. Overall study results and limits: CIN3+ cases had significantly higher TCR repertoire richness than controls, but evenness did not differ. TRBV6-7 abundance was lower in cases than controls (0.11% versus 0.16%). Richness plus V gene abundances separated cases from controls with AUC roughly 0.85.

This sequence was found in a woman between 18 and 70 years old with a cervical HPV16 infection that either progressed to CIN3+ or cleared (not recorded which). Sample: blood buffy coat. The gene calls are TRBV11-2 and TRBJ2-5; TRBD1 matches at 8 bases. The sequenced part of the CDR3 DNA is TGTGCCAGCAGCCCCATAGGACAGGGAGAGACC. Translation: CASSPIGQGET. The full CDR3 reads CASSPIGQGETQYF.